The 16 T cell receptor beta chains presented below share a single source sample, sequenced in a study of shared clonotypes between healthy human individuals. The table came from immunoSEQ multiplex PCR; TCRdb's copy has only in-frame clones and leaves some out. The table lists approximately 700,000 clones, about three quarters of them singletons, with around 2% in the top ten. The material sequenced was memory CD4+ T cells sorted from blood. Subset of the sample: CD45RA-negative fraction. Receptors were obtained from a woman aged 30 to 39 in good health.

The CDR3 is CSVLQPTLSGSRFF. CDR3 bases: TGCAGCGTTTTGCAGCCTACACTAAGCGGGAGTCGGTTCTTC. The chain employs TRBV29-1 and TRBJ2-1; TRBD2 matches at 8 bases. This CDR3 has 14 residues. With 5 bases clipped from V and 15 bases from J, the junction kept 18 bases outside the gene matches. Germline CDR1 is SQVTM and CDR2 is ANQGSEA.

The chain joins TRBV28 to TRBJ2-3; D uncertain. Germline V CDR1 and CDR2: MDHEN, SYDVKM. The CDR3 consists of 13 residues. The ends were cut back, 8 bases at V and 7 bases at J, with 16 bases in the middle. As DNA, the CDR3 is TGTGCCAGCCGATCCTCCCCCCCCCATACGCAGTATTTT. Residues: CASRSSPPHTQYF.

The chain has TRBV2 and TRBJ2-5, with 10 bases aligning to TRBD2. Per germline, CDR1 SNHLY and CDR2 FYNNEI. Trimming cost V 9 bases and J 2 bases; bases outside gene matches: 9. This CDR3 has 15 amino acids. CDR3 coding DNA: TGTGCCAGTCGGGGGACTAGCGCGCAACAAGAGACCCAGTACTTC. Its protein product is CASRGTSAQQETQYF.

The CDR3 region is CASMSGEQETQYF. The CDR3, as DNA: TGTGCCAGTATGTCAGGGGAACAAGAGACCCAGTACTTC. V is TRBV19 and J is TRBJ2-5; maybe TRBD1 (6 bases). Trimming took 7 bases from V and 2 from J, leaving 11 bases between them. Germline-derived CDR1 and CDR2 are LNHDA and SQIVND (reference sequence). The CDR3 is made up of 13 amino acids.

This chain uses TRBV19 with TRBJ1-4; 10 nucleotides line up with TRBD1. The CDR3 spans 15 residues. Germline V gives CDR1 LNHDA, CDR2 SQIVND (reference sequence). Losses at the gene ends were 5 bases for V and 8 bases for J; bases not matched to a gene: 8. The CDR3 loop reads CASSRPPGQGEKLFF. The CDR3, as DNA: TGTGCCAGTAGTCGCCCCCCGGGACAGGGGGAAAAACTGTTTTTT.

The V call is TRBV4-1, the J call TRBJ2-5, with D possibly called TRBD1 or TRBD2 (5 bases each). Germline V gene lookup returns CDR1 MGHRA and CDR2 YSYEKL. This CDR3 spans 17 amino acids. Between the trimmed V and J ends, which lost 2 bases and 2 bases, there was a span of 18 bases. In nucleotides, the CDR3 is TGCGCCAGCAGCCAACTCTCTATCCGGGACCCTCAAGAGACCCAGTACTTC. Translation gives CASSQLSIRDPQETQYF.

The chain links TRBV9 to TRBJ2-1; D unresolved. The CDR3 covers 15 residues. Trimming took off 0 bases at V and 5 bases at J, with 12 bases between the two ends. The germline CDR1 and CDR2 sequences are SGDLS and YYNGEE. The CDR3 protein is CASSVVRGGDNEQFF. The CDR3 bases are TGTGCCAGCAGCGTAGTTCGTGGTGGGGACAATGAGCAGTTCTTC.

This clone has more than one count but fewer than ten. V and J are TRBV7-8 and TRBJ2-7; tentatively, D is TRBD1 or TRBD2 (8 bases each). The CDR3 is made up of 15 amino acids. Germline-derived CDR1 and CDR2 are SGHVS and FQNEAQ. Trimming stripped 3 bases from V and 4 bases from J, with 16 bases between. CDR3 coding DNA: TGTGCCAGCAGCTTCGGACAGGGACTAGGGTACGAGCAGTACTTC. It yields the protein CASSFGQGLGYEQYF.

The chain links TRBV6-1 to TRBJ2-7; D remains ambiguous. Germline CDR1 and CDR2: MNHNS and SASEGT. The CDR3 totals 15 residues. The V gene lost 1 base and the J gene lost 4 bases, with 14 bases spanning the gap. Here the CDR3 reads CASSEGTSKMYEQYF. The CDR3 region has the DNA TGTGCCAGCAGTGAAGGCACTTCAAAGATGTACGAGCAGTACTTC.

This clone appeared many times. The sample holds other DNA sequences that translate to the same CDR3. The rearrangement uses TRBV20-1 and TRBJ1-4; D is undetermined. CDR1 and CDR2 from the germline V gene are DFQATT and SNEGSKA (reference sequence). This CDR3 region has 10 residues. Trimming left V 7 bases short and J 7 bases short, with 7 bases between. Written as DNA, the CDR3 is TGCAGTGTTCGGCGTGAAAAACTGTTTTTT. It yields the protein CSVRREKLFF.

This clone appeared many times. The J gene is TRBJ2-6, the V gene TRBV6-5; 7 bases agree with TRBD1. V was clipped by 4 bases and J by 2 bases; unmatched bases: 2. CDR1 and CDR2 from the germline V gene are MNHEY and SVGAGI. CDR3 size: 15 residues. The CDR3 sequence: CASSWGQPGANVLTF. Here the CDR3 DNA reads TGTGCCAGCAGTTGGGGACAGCCTGGGGCCAACGTCCTGACTTTC.

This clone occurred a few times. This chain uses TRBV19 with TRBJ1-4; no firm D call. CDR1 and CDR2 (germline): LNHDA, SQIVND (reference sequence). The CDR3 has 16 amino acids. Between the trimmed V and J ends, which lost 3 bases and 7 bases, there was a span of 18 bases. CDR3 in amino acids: CASSIGEVAMGEKLFF. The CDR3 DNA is TGTGCCAGTAGTATCGGTGAGGTGGCCATGGGTGAAAAACTGTTTTTT.

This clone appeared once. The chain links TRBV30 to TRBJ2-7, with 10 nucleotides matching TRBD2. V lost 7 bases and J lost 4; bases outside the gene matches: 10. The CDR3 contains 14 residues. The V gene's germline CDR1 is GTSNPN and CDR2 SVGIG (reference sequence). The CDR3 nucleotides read TGTGCCTTTTCCCGAGCGGGAGGGCTGTACGAGCAGTACTTC. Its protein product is CAFSRAGGLYEQYF.

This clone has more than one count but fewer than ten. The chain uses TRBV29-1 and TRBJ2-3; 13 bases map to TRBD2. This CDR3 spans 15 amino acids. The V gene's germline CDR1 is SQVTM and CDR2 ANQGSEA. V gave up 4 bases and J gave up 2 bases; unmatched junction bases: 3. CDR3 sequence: CSVAGLAGDTDTQYF. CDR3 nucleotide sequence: TGCAGCGTTGCCGGACTAGCGGGAGACACAGATACGCAGTATTTT.

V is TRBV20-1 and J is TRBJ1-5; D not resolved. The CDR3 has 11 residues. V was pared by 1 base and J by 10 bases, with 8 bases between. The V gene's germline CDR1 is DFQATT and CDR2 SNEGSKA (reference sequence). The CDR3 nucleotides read TGCAGTGCTAGAGTCGGGGAACCCCAGCATTTT. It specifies CSARVGEPQHF.

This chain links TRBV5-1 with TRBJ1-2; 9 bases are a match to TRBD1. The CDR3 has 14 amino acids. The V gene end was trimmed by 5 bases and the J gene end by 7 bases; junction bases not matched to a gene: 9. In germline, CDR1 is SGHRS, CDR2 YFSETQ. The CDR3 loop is CASRDPGQGGGYTF. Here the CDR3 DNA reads TGCGCCAGCAGGGACCCGGGACAGGGCGGTGGCTACACCTTC.